The sample holds one count of the clone carrying this TCR beta chain. Its cognate antigen is unknown. Compared with germline, one end of the junction differs, possibly owing to a read error. Within the sample, other DNA sequences also encode this same CDR3. The data originate from a study of OX40 agonist ivuxolimab in advanced cancers. On the study more broadly: People in dose escalation had one of these cancers: hepatocellular carcinoma, melanoma, renal cell or head and neck cancer.

Drawing of blood for sampling happened at baseline, at cycle 4 day 1, and at cycle 7 day 1. The repertoire was sequenced with immunoSEQ multiplex PCR; TCRdb's copy has only in-frame clones and lacks some. The sample contains about 82,000 clones, about nine tenths of which appear only once. Broader study findings: Among some nonresponders, normalized T-cell clonal expansion was also low.

The origin of this receptor is an adult with an advanced solid tumor such as melanoma, head and neck, liver or kidney cancer. The sample consisted of CD4+ or CD8+ T cells sorted from blood, taken in a trial of the OX40 agonist ivuxolimab.

CDR3 protein: CASSQGTGGYYEQYF. The CDR3 DNA is TGCGCTAGCAGCCAAGGGACAGGGGGCTACTACGAGCAGTACTTC. This chain links TRBV5-1 with TRBJ2-7; 12 nucleotides agree with TRBD1. Germline CDR1 is SGHRS and CDR2 is YFSETQ. This CDR3 region has 15 residues.